This T cell receptor beta chain appears in the sequencing data of a study of cytomegalovirus exposure and HLA in healthy donors. Findings and caveats of the study: CMV antigen specificity of three CMV-associated chains was confirmed in vitro. Excluded were some V segments that proved indistinguishable, including TRBV6-2 and TRBV6-3.

CDR1 and CDR2 (germline): SGHRS, YFSETQ. The CDR3 extends over 17 amino acids. Trimming took 7 bases from V and 4 from J; bases not matched to a gene: 16. Regarding this clone: Its specificity is not known.

A multiplex PCR was run with 60 Vbeta primers and 13 Jbeta primers. Generated by immunoSEQ multiplex PCR, the TCRdb table keeps only in-frame clones and is missing some. The table records tens of thousands of clones, roughly 70% of them present only once. Sequenced sample: PBMCs. The receptor was isolated from a woman aged 40 to 49 in good health and CMV-seropositive. The chain uses TRBV5-1 and TRBJ1-5; 8 nucleotides align to TRBD1. The CDR3 sequence is CASPLGRQGAGNQPQHF. The CDR3 DNA is TGCGCCAGCCCCCTGGGGAGGCAGGGGGCGGGAAATCAGCCCCAGCATTTT.